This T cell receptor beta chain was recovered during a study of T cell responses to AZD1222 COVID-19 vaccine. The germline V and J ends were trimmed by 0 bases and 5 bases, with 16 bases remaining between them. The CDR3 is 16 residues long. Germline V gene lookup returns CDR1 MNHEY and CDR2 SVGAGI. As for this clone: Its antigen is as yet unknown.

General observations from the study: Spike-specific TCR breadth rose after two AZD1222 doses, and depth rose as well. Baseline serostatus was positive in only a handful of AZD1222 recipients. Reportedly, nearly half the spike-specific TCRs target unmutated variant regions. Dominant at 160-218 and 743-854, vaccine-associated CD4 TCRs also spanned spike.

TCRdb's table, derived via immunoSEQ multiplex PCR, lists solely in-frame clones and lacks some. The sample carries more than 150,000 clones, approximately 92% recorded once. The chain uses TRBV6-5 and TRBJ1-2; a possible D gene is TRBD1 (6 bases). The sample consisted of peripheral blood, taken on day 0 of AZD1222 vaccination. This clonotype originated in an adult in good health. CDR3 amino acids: CASSYSTGRGTYGYTF. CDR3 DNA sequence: TGTGCCAGCAGTTACTCGACAGGTCGGGGGACTTATGGCTACACCTTC.